In this sample, the clone carrying this T cell receptor (beta chain) turned up a few times. What it recognizes is unknown. The data were taken from a study of molecular identifiers for immune sequencing clone quantification. TCRdb used MiXCR to reprocess the PCR reads, holding one entry per CDR3 protein. The sample shows about 640,000 distinct CDR3 sequences, just under 20% of them seen only once. The length of the CDR3 is 16 residues. V shed 5 bases and J 6 bases; nucleotides not matched to a gene: 9. Germline V gene lookup returns CDR1 SGHVS and CDR2 FNYEAQ. Study-wide results and limits: Over 97% of CMV-specific effector molecules, but under 1% of naive ones, were in clones above 20 copies. In a background of around 1 million naive cells, spiked Jurkat TCR RNA from one cell was reportedly detectable.

Sequencing was performed on naive CD8+ T cells from blood, with Jurkat cell RNA spiked in. Subset described: FACS-sorted CD8+CD4-CCR7+CD45RA+ naive T cells. The chain combines TRBV7-6 with TRBJ2-2, with 10 positions matching TRBD1. The sequence was collected from a human donor in good health. Some libraries in this study had Jurkat cell RNA spiked in. CDR3 DNA: TGTGCCAGCAGCGGACGACAGGGGGCTACGGCCGGGGAGCTGTTTTTT. It yields the protein CASSGRQGATAGELFF.